These 23 T cell receptor beta chains came from one sample sequenced in a study of breast tumors, draining lymph nodes, adjacent tissues. The lymph nodes were axillary draining lymph nodes from breast cancer patients. TCRdb recomputed calls from the multiplex PCR reads with MiXCR, one row per CDR3 protein. The sample consists of roughly 260,000 distinct CDR3 sequences, over 25% of them appearing once. The sample comprised axillary lymph node tissue. Receptors originate from a female donor with breast cancer. Some clones in this sample may be carry-over from other donors' samples.

This clonotype was detected ten times or more. The V gene is TRBV7-9, the J gene TRBJ1-2, with D unresolved. The V gene lost 2 bases and the J gene lost 4 bases, with 8 bases spanning the gap. The CDR3 has 13 residues. Germline assignment: CDR1 SEHNR and CDR2 FQNEAQ (reference sequence). This CDR3 reads CASSLQPGYGYTF. CDR3 nucleotide sequence: TGTGCCAGCAGCTTACAGCCGGGCTATGGCTACACCTTC.

This clonotype was picked up a small number of times. The chain is built from TRBV5-1 and TRBJ2-5; tentative D call: TRBD2 (7 bases). This CDR3 comprises 15 residues. The V end lost 0 bases, the J end lost 7 bases, and 16 bases lay between the germline ends. Germline V CDR1 and CDR2: SGHRS, YFSETQ. CDR3 residues: CASSLEGGGSATQYF. The CDR3 coding sequence is TGCGCCAGCAGCTTGGAGGGGGGAGGGTCGGCGACCCAGTACTTC.

The rearrangement links TRBV15 to TRBJ2-5; 7 bases align to TRBD2. The CDR3 consists of 15 residues. With 7 bases clipped from V and 2 bases from J, the junction kept 10 bases outside the gene matches. CDR1 is LNHNV, CDR2 YYDKDF, per germline (reference sequence). CDR3 nucleotide sequence: TGTGCCACCAACAATAGAGCGGGAAGGCAAGAGACCCAGTACTTC. Translating it yields CATNNRAGRQETQYF.

For this clonotype: The CDR3 does not close with the conserved phenylalanine or tryptophan, likely indicating a read error. The V and J genes are TRBV6-5 and TRBJ2-1, with 7 bases aligning to TRBD1. Germline V gives CDR1 MNHEY, CDR2 SVGAGI. This CDR3 has 13 residues. V lost 6 bases and J lost 7; bases outside the gene matches: 6. For the CDR3, the DNA is TGTGCCAGCAGGGGGACAGCCGAGAATGAGCAGTTCCTC. Its translation: CASRGTAENEQFL.

A word on this clonotype: At one end, the junction sequence differs from germline, possibly due to a read error. The chain uses TRBV2 and TRBJ1-5; D is undetermined. This CDR3 comprises 16 residues. The germline V gene encodes CDR1 SNHLY and CDR2 FYNNEI. The CDR3 loop is CASSVVGASYNEPQHF. In DNA, the CDR3 is TGTGCCAGCAGTGTGGTGGGAGCTTCTTACAATGAGCCCCAGCATTTT.

In this sample, this clonotype turned up a few times. This rearrangement joins TRBV5-8 to TRBJ2-1; 8 nucleotides match TRBD2. Germline V gene data show CDR1 as SGHTS and CDR2 as YDEGEE. V was clipped by 7 bases and J by 11 bases; unmatched bases: 23. This CDR3 region has 17 residues. The CDR3 coding sequence is TGTGCCAGCGGATCCCGAAGACCAGCGGGAGCCGCCAGTAAGCAGTTCTTC. It specifies CASGSRRPAGAASKQFF.

Concerning this clonotype itself: Lacking the conserved final phenylalanine or tryptophan, this CDR3 likely reflects a read error. The rearrangement uses TRBV7-8 and TRBJ2-4; perhaps TRBD2 as D (5 bases). V lost 4 bases to trimming and J lost 1 base, with 8 bases between them. The germline V gene has CDR1 SGHVS and CDR2 FQNEAQ. The CDR3 has 14 residues. CDR3 in DNA: TGTGCCAGCAGCTCGTTAGCGGCCAAAAACATTCAGTACTCC. This encodes CASSSLAAKNIQYS.

The chain is built from TRBV19 and TRBJ1-4; tentatively, D is TRBD1 (6 bases). Trimming stripped 4 bases from V and 0 bases from J, with 21 bases between. This CDR3 comprises 19 residues. The V gene's germline CDR1 is LNHDA and CDR2 SQIVND (reference sequence). In DNA, the CDR3 is TGTGCCAGTAGTAAACCGGGACTAGCGAAGGGGGCAACTAATGAAAAACTGTTTTTT. This sequence encodes CASSKPGLAKGATNEKLFF.

The rearrangement links TRBV7-9 to TRBJ2-2, with D perhaps TRBD1 (6 bases). Germline V gene lookup returns CDR1 SEHNR and CDR2 FQNEAQ (reference sequence). The CDR3 covers 16 residues. V lost 2 bases and J lost 4, with 14 bases in between. CDR3 sequence: CASSLRATGSTGELFF. In DNA form, the CDR3 reads TGTGCCAGCAGCTTAAGGGCAACAGGGTCCACCGGGGAGCTGTTTTTT.

V is TRBV30 and J is TRBJ2-7, with D possibly TRBD2 on 5 matching bases. Between the trimmed V and J ends, which lost 4 bases and 0 bases, there was a span of 13 bases. This CDR3 contains 14 residues. CDR1 GTSNPN and CDR2 SVGIG come from the germline V gene (reference sequence). The CDR3 nucleotides are TGTGCCTGGACCCCCCTTGGAGGCTCCTACGAGCAGTACTTC. Amino acids: CAWTPLGGSYEQYF.

This chain uses TRBV3-1 with TRBJ1-3; D is unresolved. Germline V gene sequence: CDR1 LGHDT, CDR2 YNNKEL (reference sequence). The ends were cut back, 2 bases at V and 0 bases at J, with 8 bases in the middle. The CDR3 sequence is 15 residues long. The CDR3 nucleotides are TGTGCCAGCAGCCAATGGGAGAGCTCTGGAAACACCATATATTTT. It encodes CASSQWESSGNTIYF.

As for this clonotype: A single base separates this from a much larger clone, so it may be a read error. The chain carries TRBV14 and TRBJ2-2, with D perhaps TRBD2 (5 bases). The CDR3 has 14 amino acids. Germline CDR1 is SGHDN and CDR2 is FVKESK. For the CDR3, the DNA is TGTGCCAGCAGCCAGCCGGGGAACACCGGGGAGCTGCTTTTT. Translating it yields CASSQPGNTGELLF.

This clonotype was detected many times. The chain uses TRBV7-6 and TRBJ2-3, with 12 positions matching TRBD2. The CDR3 is 17 residues long. Germline loops: CDR1 SGHVS, CDR2 FNYEAQ. V trimming: 5 bases; J trimming: 3 bases; junction bases outside the gene matches: 9. The CDR3 region is CASSPGTSGLGTDTQYF. The DNA for the CDR3 is TGTGCCAGCAGCCCAGGGACTAGCGGGCTAGGGACAGATACGCAGTATTTT.

Of note for this clonotype: This could be a read error, since a much larger clone is one nucleotide away. V gene TRBV5-8 combines with J gene TRBJ2-5, with a possible D match to TRBD1 (5 bases). This CDR3 spans 16 amino acids. CDR1 SGHTS and CDR2 YDEGEE come from the germline V gene. CDR3 DNA: TGCGCCAGCAGCTTGCTGTCTGGGGCGCCCAGGGAGACCCAGTACTTC. This encodes CASSLLSGAPRETQYF.

In its sample, this clonotype was seen many times. This CDR3 reads CASSVGDRGTLEQYF. The DNA of the CDR3 is TGTGCCAGCAGCGTAGGGGACAGGGGGACCCTCGAGCAGTACTTC. The chain recombines TRBV9 with TRBJ2-7; TRBD1 aligns across 11 bases. After removal of 0 bases from V and 6 bases from J, the junction contained 5 bases not matched to a gene. Per the germline V gene, CDR1 is SGDLS and CDR2 is YYNGEE. This CDR3 has 15 amino acids.

Concerning this clonotype: A clone one base away is much larger, so this may be a read error. The chain carries TRBV7-2 and TRBJ2-7; 11 bases fit TRBD2. This CDR3 contains 15 residues. V dropped 1 base and J dropped 4; count of bases not matched to a gene: 3. In germline, CDR1 is SGHTA, CDR2 FQGNSA. CDR3 loop: CASSLVAGGGYEQYF. The CDR3 DNA follows: TGTGCCAGCAGCTTAGTAGCGGGAGGGGGTTACGAGCAGTACTTC.

This clonotype was found a few times. The rearrangement uses TRBV3-1 and TRBJ2-1; D ambiguous. The V gene's germline CDR1 is LGHDT and CDR2 YNNKEL (reference sequence). V lost 4 bases and J 9 bases, leaving 7 bases between the germline ends. This CDR3 contains 11 residues. The CDR3 region is CASSLLAEQFF. For the CDR3, the DNA is TGTGCCAGCAGCCTACTGGCTGAGCAGTTCTTC.

In this sample, this clonotype turned up many times. The chain couples TRBV19 to TRBJ1-3; D call uncertain. The CDR3 extends over 11 amino acids. From germline, CDR1 is LNHDA and CDR2 SQIVND (reference sequence). V lost 8 bases and J lost 7, with 9 bases in between. CDR3 sequence: CASRVWNTIYF. Written as DNA, the CDR3 is TGTGCCAGTCGGGTATGGAACACCATATATTTT. Full variable domain (remainder filled in from reference TRBV19 and TRBJ1-3): DGGITQSPKYLFRKEGQNVTLSCEQNLNHDAMYWYRQDPGQGLRLIYYSQIVNDFQKGDIAEGYSVSREKKESFPLTVTSAQKNPTAFYLCASRVWNTIYFGEGSWLTVV.

On this clonotype itself: Compared with germline, one end of the junction differs, possibly owing to a read error. The chain carries TRBV7-8 and TRBJ2-7, with TRBD1 matching over 10 bases. The germline V gene encodes CDR1 SGHVS and CDR2 FQNEAQ. The CDR3 has 15 residues. CDR3 loop: CAGSFEGQGFHEQYF. The DNA for the CDR3 is TGTGCCGGCAGCTTTGAGGGACAGGGGTTCCACGAACAGTACTTC.

This clonotype was observed many times. CDR3 DNA sequence: TGTGCCAGCAGTACAGGGTATAGCAATCAGCCCCAGCATTTT. Translated, it gives CASSTGYSNQPQHF. J is TRBJ1-5 and V is TRBV2; D may be TRBD1 (6 bases). CDR3 length: 14 amino acids. Trimming took off 5 bases at V and 0 bases at J, with 8 bases between the two ends. CDR1 SNHLY and CDR2 FYNNEI come from the germline V gene.

There are many counts of this clonotype. This CDR3 reads CARGLAGDRNEQFF. DNA of the CDR3: TGTGCCAGGGGACTAGCGGGAGATAGGAATGAGCAGTTCTTC. The chain uses TRBV10-3 and TRBJ2-1, with 14 bases fitting TRBD2. The CDR3 spans 14 residues. V gave up 10 bases and J gave up 7 bases; unmatched junction bases: 6. Germline CDR1 and CDR2: ENHRY and SYGVKD.

Points on this clonotype: A much larger clone differs from this one at a single base, so this may be a read error. V usage is TRBV29-1 and J usage is TRBJ2-5, with no clear D. The CDR3 has 12 amino acids. The V gene's germline CDR1 is SQVTM and CDR2 ANQGSEA. The CDR3 loop is CSVEVHQESQYF. The DNA of the CDR3 is TGCAGCGTTGAAGTCCACCAAGAGTCCCAGTACTTC.

The chain carries TRBV11-1 and TRBJ2-7, with 8 nucleotides matching TRBD1. CDR3 size: 14 residues. Germline CDR1 reads SGHAT; CDR2 reads FQDESV (reference sequence). The DNA for the CDR3 is TGTGCTCAACTACCGGGACAGGCCGGACTATCTACGTACTTC. Translated, it gives CAQLPGQAGLSTYF.